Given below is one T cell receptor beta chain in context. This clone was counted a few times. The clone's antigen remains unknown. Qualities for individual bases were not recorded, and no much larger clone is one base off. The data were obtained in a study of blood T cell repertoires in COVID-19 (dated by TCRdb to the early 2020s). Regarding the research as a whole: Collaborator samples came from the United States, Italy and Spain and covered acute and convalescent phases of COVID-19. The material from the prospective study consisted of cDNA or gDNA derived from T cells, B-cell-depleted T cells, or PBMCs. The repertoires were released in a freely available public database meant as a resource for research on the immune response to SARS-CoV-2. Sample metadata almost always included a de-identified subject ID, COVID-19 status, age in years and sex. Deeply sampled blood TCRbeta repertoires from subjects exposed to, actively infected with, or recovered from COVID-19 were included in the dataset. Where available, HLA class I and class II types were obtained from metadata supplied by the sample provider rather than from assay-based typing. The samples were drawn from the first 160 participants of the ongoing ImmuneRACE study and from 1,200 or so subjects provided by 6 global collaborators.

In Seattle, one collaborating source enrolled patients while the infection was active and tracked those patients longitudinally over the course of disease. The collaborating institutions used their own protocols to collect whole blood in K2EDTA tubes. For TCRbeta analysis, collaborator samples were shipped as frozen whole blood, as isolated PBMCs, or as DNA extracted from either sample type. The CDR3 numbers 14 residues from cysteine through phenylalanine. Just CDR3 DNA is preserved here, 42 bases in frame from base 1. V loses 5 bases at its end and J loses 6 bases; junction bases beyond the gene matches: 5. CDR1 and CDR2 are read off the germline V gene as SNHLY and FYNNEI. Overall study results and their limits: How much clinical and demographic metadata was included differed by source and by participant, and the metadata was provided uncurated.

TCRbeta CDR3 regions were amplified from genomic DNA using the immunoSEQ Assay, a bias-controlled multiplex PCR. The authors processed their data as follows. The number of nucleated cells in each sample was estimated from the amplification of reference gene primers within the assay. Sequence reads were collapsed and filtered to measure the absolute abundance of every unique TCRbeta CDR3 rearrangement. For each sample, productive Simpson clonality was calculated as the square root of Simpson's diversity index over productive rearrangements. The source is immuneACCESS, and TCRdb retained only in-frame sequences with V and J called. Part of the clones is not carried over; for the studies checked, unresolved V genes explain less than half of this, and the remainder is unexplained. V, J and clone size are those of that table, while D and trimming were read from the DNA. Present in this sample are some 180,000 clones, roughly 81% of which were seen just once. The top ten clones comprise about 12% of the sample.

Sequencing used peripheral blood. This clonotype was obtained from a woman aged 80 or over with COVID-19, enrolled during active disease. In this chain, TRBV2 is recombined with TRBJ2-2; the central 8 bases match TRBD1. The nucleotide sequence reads TGTGCCAGCAGTTATCAGGGGGCGCCCGGGGAGCTGTTTTTT. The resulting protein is CASSYQGAPGELFF.